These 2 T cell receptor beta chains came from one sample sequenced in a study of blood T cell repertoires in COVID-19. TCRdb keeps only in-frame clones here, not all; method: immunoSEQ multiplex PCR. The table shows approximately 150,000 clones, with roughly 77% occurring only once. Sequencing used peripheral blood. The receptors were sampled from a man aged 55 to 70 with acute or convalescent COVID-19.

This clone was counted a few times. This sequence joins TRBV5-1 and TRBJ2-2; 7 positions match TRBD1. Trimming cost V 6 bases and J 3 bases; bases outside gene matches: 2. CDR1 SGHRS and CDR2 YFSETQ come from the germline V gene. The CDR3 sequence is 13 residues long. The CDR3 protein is CASIDRDTGELFF. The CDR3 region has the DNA TGCGCCAGCATAGACAGGGACACCGGGGAGCTGTTTTTT.

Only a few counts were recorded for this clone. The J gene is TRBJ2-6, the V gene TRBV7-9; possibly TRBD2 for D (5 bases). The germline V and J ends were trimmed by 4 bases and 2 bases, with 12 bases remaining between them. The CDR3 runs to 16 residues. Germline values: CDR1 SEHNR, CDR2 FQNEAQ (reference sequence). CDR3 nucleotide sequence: TGTGCCAGCAGCTCGGGGAAACCCCCTGGGGCCAACGTCCTGACTTTC. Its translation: CASSSGKPPGANVLTF.